The next 19 T cell receptor beta chains were all read from a single sample in a study of cytomegalovirus exposure and HLA in healthy donors. Assay used: immunoSEQ multiplex PCR; TCRdb lists only in-frame clones, some missing. The table lists about 360,000 clones, approximately 90% of them singletons. The sample consisted of PBMCs. These receptors were collected from a woman under 30 in good health and CMV-seronegative.

This clone was seen a few times. The rearrangement uses TRBV29-1 and TRBJ1-5, with unresolved D. V lost 6 bases, J lost 1 base, and 10 bases lay in between. There are 13 residues in the CDR3. Germline values: CDR1 SQVTM, CDR2 ANQGSEA. This chain's CDR3 is CSVGSGSNQPQHF. CDR3 nucleotides: TGCAGCGTCGGTTCGGGGAGCAATCAGCCCCAGCATTTT.

The gene calls are TRBV7-9 and TRBJ1-5; 7 nucleotides agree with TRBD1. Trimming removed 3 bases from V and 2 bases from J; junction bases left unmatched: 7. Germline CDR1 reads SEHNR; CDR2 reads FQNEAQ (reference sequence). This CDR3 is built from 16 residues. The chain's CDR3 is CASSLGVTGGNQPQHF. Written as DNA, the CDR3 is TGTGCCAGCAGCTTGGGCGTAACAGGGGGCAATCAGCCCCAGCATTTT.

This chain uses TRBV6-1 with TRBJ2-7; a possible D gene is TRBD1 (5 bases). The CDR3 contains 16 residues. CDR1 and CDR2 (germline): MNHNS, SASEGT. Trimming stripped 4 bases from V and 0 bases from J, with 16 bases between. CDR3 nucleotide sequence: TGTGCCAGCAGTGCCGGGTTAAGGACATTCTCCTACGAGCAGTACTTC. This encodes CASSAGLRTFSYEQYF.

CDR3 protein: CASSSSGGARTGELFF. The CDR3 DNA reads TGTGCCAGCAGTTCCTCCGGGGGGGCGCGAACCGGGGAGCTGTTTTTT. The rearrangement links TRBV6-5 to TRBJ2-2, with TRBD2 matching over 8 bases. The CDR3 covers 16 residues. V lost 4 bases to trimming and J lost 5 bases; unmatched junction nucleotides: 9. Looked up from germline, CDR1 is MNHEY and CDR2 is SVGAGI.

CDR3 DNA sequence: TGTGCCAGCAGCTTACGCCCAGTCAGCTCCTACAATGAGCAGTTCTTC. Protein: CASSLRPVSSYNEQFF. The chain links TRBV7-8 to TRBJ2-1; D is unclear. The CDR3 sequence is 16 residues long. Trimming removed 2 bases from V and 0 bases from J, with 11 bases in between. The germline V gene has CDR1 SGHVS and CDR2 FQNEAQ.

The chain combines TRBV27 with TRBJ2-7; D unresolved. Germline V gene data show CDR1 as MNHEY and CDR2 as SMNVEV (reference sequence). Trimming took off 0 bases at V and 2 bases at J, with 8 bases between the two ends. This CDR3 has 14 residues. DNA for the CDR3: TGTGCCAGCAGTTTATCGGGCATAACCTACGAGCAGTACTTC. This sequence encodes CASSLSGITYEQYF.

V and J are TRBV6-5 and TRBJ2-7, with a tentative D call TRBD1 (6 bases). The CDR3 spans 14 residues. V lost 0 bases and J lost 2, with 8 bases in between. CDR1 and CDR2 (germline): MNHEY, SVGAGI. The CDR3 loop reads CASSYSRGPYEQYF. As DNA, the CDR3 is TGTGCCAGCAGTTACTCCAGGGGTCCCTACGAGCAGTACTTC.

The chain recombines TRBV15 with TRBJ1-2, with D possibly TRBD1 on 5 matching bases. The CDR3 has 15 residues. V gave up 0 bases and J gave up 8 bases, with 16 bases separating them. In germline, CDR1 is LNHNV, CDR2 YYDKDF (reference sequence). The CDR3 nucleotides read TGTGCCACCAGCAGAGATCTCGGGGGATCTAGGGGCTACACCTTC. Translating it yields CATSRDLGGSRGYTF.

This chain uses TRBV6-1 with TRBJ2-5; TRBD2 agrees at 11 bases. The CDR3 has 15 amino acids. V shed 7 bases and J 5 bases; nucleotides not matched to a gene: 9. Germline loops: CDR1 MNHNS, CDR2 SASEGT. The CDR3 DNA sequence: TGTGCCAGCAATAGCGGGGGGGCCGGGGAGGAGACCCAGTACTTC. It translates to CASNSGGAGEETQYF.

The chain combines TRBV21-1 with TRBJ2-3; TRBD2, the table's D call, was not compared with the DNA. TRBV21-1 is a recognized pseudogene. The CDR3 runs to 16 residues. DNA of the CDR3: TGTGCCAGCAGCAAGCTGCGGGGCTACCTCACAGATACGCAGTATTTT. Its translation: CASSKLRGYLTDTQYF.

This rearrangement joins TRBV29-1 to TRBJ1-2, with TRBD1 as a possible D gene (6 bases). V was clipped by 1 base and J by 8 bases, with 14 bases between them. This CDR3 spans 13 amino acids. Per germline, CDR1 SQVTM and CDR2 ANQGSEA. In DNA, the CDR3 is TGCAGCGTTGAAGGGGGATGGGGGCTGGGCTACACCTTC. It specifies CSVEGGWGLGYTF.

The J gene is TRBJ2-2, the V gene TRBV4-1, with a tentative D call TRBD1 (5 bases). V gave up 1 base and J gave up 4 bases, with 16 bases separating them. This CDR3 contains 17 residues. The germline V gene has CDR1 MGHRA and CDR2 YSYEKL. The chain's CDR3 is CASSQVIIQGATGELFF. The CDR3 DNA is TGCGCCAGCAGCCAAGTTATTATCCAGGGTGCCACCGGGGAGCTGTTTTTT.

The genes are TRBV19 and TRBJ2-1; 12 bases map to TRBD1. V dropped 6 bases and J dropped 7; count of bases not matched to a gene: 1. The CDR3 length is 13 residues. The germline V gene encodes CDR1 LNHDA and CDR2 SQIVND (reference sequence). The CDR3 DNA is TGTGCCAGTAGGGGACAGGGGGCGAATGAGCAGTTCTTC. This encodes CASRGQGANEQFF. Complete variable domain (other parts from reference TRBV19 and TRBJ2-1): DGGITQSPKYLFRKEGQNVTLSCEQNLNHDAMYWYRQDPGQGLRLIYYSQIVNDFQKGDIAEGYSVSREKKESFPLTVTSAQKNPTAFYLCASRGQGANEQFFGPGTRLTVL.

The V call is TRBV6-1, the J call TRBJ1-1, with 8 bases lining up with TRBD1. Looked up from germline, CDR1 is MNHNS and CDR2 is SASEGT. The CDR3 totals 16 residues. J lost 3 bases, V lost 3 bases, and 9 bases had no gene match. CDR3 in amino acids: CASSDPGRGQDTEAFF. The CDR3 nucleotides are TGTGCCAGCAGTGATCCCGGCAGGGGGCAAGACACTGAAGCTTTCTTT.

This sequence joins TRBV27 and TRBJ2-7; D might be TRBD1 (6 bases). The CDR3 extends over 15 amino acids. Trimming took off 4 bases at V and 4 bases at J, with 17 bases between the two ends. Germline V gene lookup returns CDR1 MNHEY and CDR2 SMNVEV (reference sequence). The CDR3 sequence is CASSSGTPLSYEQYF. The DNA of the CDR3 is TGTGCCAGCAGTTCCGGGACACCGCTTTCTTACGAGCAGTACTTC.

The chain uses TRBV7-9 and TRBJ1-2; D gene uncertain. CDR1 is SEHNR and CDR2 is FQNEAQ in the germline V gene (reference sequence). With 1 base removed from V and 6 bases from J, the gap between germline ends came to 15 bases. The CDR3 runs 15 residues. This chain's CDR3 is CASSLGPGNENGYTF. The CDR3 coding sequence is TGTGCCAGCAGCTTAGGTCCGGGGAATGAGAATGGCTACACCTTC.

V usage is TRBV7-9 and J usage is TRBJ2-5, with 7 bases identical to TRBD1. The J segment lost 9 bases and the V segment lost 5 bases, leaving 3 bases of the junction unmatched. The CDR3 has 11 residues. Per germline, CDR1 SEHNR and CDR2 FQNEAQ (reference sequence). The CDR3 loop is CASSPDRAQYF. The CDR3 coding sequence is TGTGCCAGCAGCCCAGACAGGGCCCAGTACTTC. The full variable domain, with the rest looked up from reference TRBV7-9 and TRBJ2-5, is DTGVSQNPRHKITKRGQNVTFRCDPISEHNRLYWYRQTLGQGPEFLTYFQNEAQLEKSRLLSDRFSAERPKGSFSTLEIQRTEQGDSAMYLCASSPDRAQYFGPGTRLLVL.

The DNA for the CDR3 is TGTGCCAGCAGCCCATCCCCCGCCGCGGCGTCACCCCTCCACTTT. The encoded protein is CASSPSPAAASPLHF. The chain links TRBV14 to TRBJ1-6; D gene unclear. Trimming removed 4 bases from V and 10 bases from J, with 17 bases in between. The germline V gene has CDR1 SGHDN and CDR2 FVKESK. This CDR3 is 15 amino acids long.

The chain uses TRBV7-2 and TRBJ2-7; no definite D call. CDR3 length: 12 residues. The V end was cut by 6 bases, the J end by 5 bases, with 11 bases between. Germline assignment: CDR1 SGHTA and CDR2 FQGNSA. The CDR3 coding sequence is TGTGCCAGCAGTCGAGTCCTGGACGAGCAGTACTTC. As protein: CASSRVLDEQYF.